Sequencing of this T cell receptor beta chain was carried out in a study of CD8 T cells in Susac syndrome. Random hexamers primed reverse transcription of about 0.45 to 1 ug RNA. By means of immunoSEQ multiplex PCR, TCR beta CDR3 spanning 54 Vbeta and 13 Jbeta underwent amplification. MiXCR, run by TCRdb on the immunoSEQ multiplex PCR reads, gives a single entry per CDR3 protein. The table shows around 130,000 distinct CDR3 sequences, with roughly 80% occurring only once. The germline CDR1 and CDR2 sequences are SGHDT and YYEEEE. CDR3 size: 13 residues. Losses at the gene ends were 4 bases for V and 7 bases for J; bases not matched to a gene: 5. The T cells that were sequenced for TCR beta were CD8+ and CD4+ cells from blood. The multiple sclerosis control cohort comprised treatment-naive individuals presenting with stable or active relapsing-remitting disease. TEMRA cells were FACS-enriched, with CD8+ and CD4+ T cells isolated negatively.

Sample: CD8+ T cells from PBMCs. The gene calls are TRBV5-6 and TRBJ1-5, with TRBD1 matching 7 bases. The receptor comes from a human donor with multiple sclerosis. The CDR3 bases are TGTGCCAGCAGCGATGGAGGGGGCCAGCCCCAGCATTTT. It encodes CASSDGGGQPQHF. The complete variable domain, with remaining parts taken from reference TRBV5-6 and TRBJ1-5, reads DAGVTQSPTHLIKTRGQQVTLRCSPKSGHDTVSWYQQALGQGPQFIFQYYEEEERQRGNFPDRFSGHQFPNYSSELNVNALLLGDSALYLCASSDGGGQPQHFGDGTRLSIL.